The source of this TCR beta chain is a study of cytomegalovirus exposure and HLA in healthy donors. Study-wide background: Inside one of the first data releases sat some 85 million unique TCRs taken from HLA-typed donors. The study's findings and limits: Reportedly, fewer N-insertions than the approximately 700-donor mean appeared in an Asian-associated ancestry cluster in a later analysis. The study listed 150 to 200 cytomegalovirus-associated TCR beta chains. Presence/absence analyses assumed roughly uniform sequencing depth across donors.

A note on this clone: Its specificity is not known.

The CDR3 totals 16 residues. Trimming took 4 bases from V and 0 from J; bases not matched to a gene: 4. Germline assignment: CDR1 SQVTM and CDR2 ANQGSEA. The PCR ran on 60 Vbeta and 13 Jbeta primers. Repertoires were generated with immunoSEQ multiplex PCR, while TCRdb's copy carries only in-frame clones and drops some. Of approximately 150,000 clones in the sample, about a tenth are singletons; the top ten hold 1.5% to 2%. V and J are TRBV29-1 and TRBJ2-7, with 15 bases identical to TRBD2. The TCR sequence derives from a male donor in good health and CMV-seronegative. Sequencing input: PBMCs. This CDR3 reads CSVGGLAGGSSYEQYF. The DNA for the CDR3 is TGCAGCGTTGGAGGACTAGCGGGAGGGAGCTCCTACGAGCAGTACTTC.